This TCR beta chain derives from a study of breast tumors, draining lymph nodes, adjacent tissues. On this clonotype: As yet, its antigen is unknown.

General study results and limits: The lymph node origin of tumor T cells was framed as consistent with a hypothesis, not demonstrated. Compared with basal-like, luminal-like tumors shared significantly more repertoire with nontumor tissue. Tumor repertoires ranked between lymph nodes and nontumor tissue in diversity, with V and J gene preferences. Data fit most tumor T cells coming from lymph node, expanding in tumor.

Germline loops: CDR1 SEHNR, CDR2 FQNEAQ (reference sequence). The CDR3 loop spans 13 amino acids. The V segment lost 4 bases and the J segment 7 bases; nucleotides outside the gene matches: 5. TCRdb fed the multiplex PCR reads into MiXCR, producing one record per CDR3 protein. The sample contains approximately 31,000 distinct CDR3 sequences, about 60% of which appear only once. The specimen was breast tumor tissue. The chain recombines TRBV7-9 with TRBJ2-7, with 9 bases fitting TRBD1. This sequence originates from a female donor with breast cancer. Some clones in this sample may be carry-over from other donors' samples. The DNA for the CDR3 is TGTGCCAGCAGCTCCACAGGGGGCAAAGAGCAGTACTTC. It codes for CASSSTGGKEQYF.